This T cell receptor (beta chain) is drawn from a study of beta chain features in type 1 diabetes. The CDR3 covers 13 residues. The ends were cut back, 3 bases at V and 5 bases at J, with 13 bases in the middle. CDR1 SQVTM and CDR2 ANQGSEA come from the germline V gene. CD4+ naive, central memory, regulatory and stem cell-like memory cells were sorted via CD45RO/CCR7/CD25/CD127/CD95/CD27. Points from the study as a whole: Shortening that was moderate but significant affected the TCRB CDR3s of Type 1 diabetes patients in all four CD4+ subsets.

Every bit of the isolated RNA underwent reverse transcription, so sequencing read expressed TCRB transcripts. Assay: immunoSEQ multiplex PCR; the TCRdb copy retains only in-frame clones and omits some. The repertoire includes roughly 450,000 clones, over 9.5% of them detected once, and 0.035% to 0.05% sits in the top ten. This clone was detected only a few times. Its antigen remains unknown. The sample consisted of naive CD4+ T cells from blood. This clonotype was sampled from a woman in her late teens or twenties in good health. The V call is TRBV29-1, the J call TRBJ2-5; tentative D call: TRBD2 (5 bases). In DNA, the CDR3 is TGCAGCGTTGATGTCAGAGGGCCCGAGACCCAGTACTTC. Its protein product is CSVDVRGPETQYF.